A single sample is the source of the 9 T cell receptor beta chains below, sequenced in a study of radiotherapy plus CTLA-4 blockade in lung cancer. This table comes from immunoSEQ multiplex PCR, and its TCRdb copy is limited to in-frame clones, with some not included. The sample records around 100,000 clones, 60% to 75% being singletons. The input for sequencing was peripheral blood, taken from a patient treated with radiotherapy plus ipilimumab. These receptors all come from a human donor with non-small cell lung cancer who had a partial response to radiotherapy plus ipilimumab. Some clones in this sample may be carry-over from other donors' samples.

This chain links TRBV2 with TRBJ1-5; D is unclear. CDR1 and CDR2 from the germline V gene are SNHLY and FYNNEI. V lost 3 bases and J lost 6, with 6 bases in between. This CDR3 has 12 residues. CDR3 DNA: TGTGCCAGCAGTGACAGCGCTCAGCCCCAGCATTTT. It translates to CASSDSAQPQHF.

This clone was counted a few times. The chain couples TRBV5-5 to TRBJ1-3; D may be TRBD1 (5 bases). The CDR3 runs 15 residues. V was pared by 0 bases and J by 4 bases, with 11 bases between. The germline V gene has CDR1 SGHKS and CDR2 YYEKEE (reference sequence). CDR3 sequence: CASSLEAGWGNTIYF. DNA of the CDR3: TGTGCCAGCAGCTTGGAGGCAGGGTGGGGAAACACCATATATTTT.

This chain joins TRBV5-4 and TRBJ1-6, with D unclear. The V end was cut by 5 bases, the J end by 4 bases, with 7 bases between. CDR1 is SGHNT, CDR2 YYREEE, per germline (reference sequence). The CDR3 is 13 amino acids. CDR3 sequence (DNA): TGTGCCAGCAGTCGGGAGTATAATTCACCCCTCCACTTT. Encoded protein: CASSREYNSPLHF.

This rearrangement joins TRBV5-6 to TRBJ2-3, with 9 bases fitting TRBD1. This CDR3 comprises 13 residues. CDR1 and CDR2 (germline): SGHDT, YYEEEE. The junction had 3 bases not matched to a gene; V was cut back by 4 bases and J by 6 bases. The CDR3 DNA sequence: TGTGCCAGCAGCGATGGGACAGGGGATACGCAGTATTTT. Translating gives CASSDGTGDTQYF.

This clone turned up a few times. V and J are TRBV6-4 and TRBJ2-1; the D gene is possibly TRBD1 (6 bases). From germline, CDR1 is MRHNA and CDR2 SNTAGT. Trimming removed 0 bases at V and 10 bases at J, with 10 bases between. The CDR3 extends over 13 amino acids. The CDR3 here is CASSDSRDTEQFF. The CDR3 DNA reads as TGTGCCAGCAGTGACTCGAGGGACACGGAGCAGTTCTTC.

V usage is TRBV18 and J usage is TRBJ1-1; D is unresolved. This CDR3 is built from 15 residues. From germline, CDR1 is KGHSH and CDR2 LQKENI. The ends were cut back, 3 bases at V and 1 base at J, with 12 bases in the middle. CDR3 sequence: CASSPYKKENTEAFF. As DNA, the CDR3 is TGTGCCAGCTCACCCTATAAAAAAGAGAACACTGAAGCTTTCTTT.

The genes are TRBV11-2 and TRBJ2-7; 8 bases fit TRBD2. The germline V gene encodes CDR1 SGHAT and CDR2 FQNNGV. V trimming: 2 bases; J trimming: 6 bases; junction bases outside the gene matches: 12. The CDR3 is 16 amino acids. CDR3 coding DNA: TGTGCCAGCAGCTTAATCTTGGGACTAGGGTCTACCGAGCAGTACTTC. Encoded protein: CASSLILGLGSTEQYF.

The chain links TRBV6-5 to TRBJ2-1; possibly TRBD2 for D (7 bases). The CDR3 spans 15 residues. V was shortened by 0 bases and J by 3 bases, with 9 bases between the two germline ends. Looked up from germline, CDR1 is MNHEY and CDR2 is SVGAGI. CDR3 amino acids: CASSYSGGVYNEQFF. In DNA form, the CDR3 reads TGTGCCAGCAGTTACTCAGGGGGGGTCTACAATGAGCAGTTCTTC.

The chain employs TRBV5-5 and TRBJ2-7, with 7 bases identical to TRBD1. CDR3 size: 16 residues. V was clipped by 1 base and J by 2 bases; unmatched bases: 9. The germline gives CDR1 SGHKS, CDR2 YYEKEE (reference sequence). The CDR3 coding sequence is TGTGCCAGCAGCTTGAGCAAGGACAGGCCAACCTACGAGCAGTACTTC. The encoded protein is CASSLSKDRPTYEQYF. Together with reference TRBV5-5 and TRBJ2-7, the CDR3 gives the full variable domain: DAGVTQSPTHLIKTRGQQVTLRCSPISGHKSVSWYQQVLGQGPQFIFQYYEKEERGRGNFPDRFSARQFPNYSSELNVNALLLGDSALYLCASSLSKDRPTYEQYFGPGTRLTVT.